The clone carrying this TCR beta chain was found once. This record belongs to a study of cytomegalovirus exposure and HLA in healthy donors. The CDR3 consists of 18 residues. J was trimmed by 5 bases and V by 4 bases; bases with no gene match: 12. The germline V gene encodes CDR1 MGHDK and CDR2 SYGVNS. In the PCR, 60 Vbeta and 13 Jbeta primers were used. In the original processing: The count from a later analysis was about 80 million unique TCR beta chains, about 9.9 million of them shared. Using immunoSEQ multiplex PCR, the repertoire was profiled, and TCRdb retains in-frame clones only, with some absent. V and J calls plus clone size are reproduced from that table; the DNA served to infer D and trimming. The sample gives about 240,000 clones, around 80% of which show up once; approximately 0.47% is in the top ten.

The clonotype comes from a boy aged 10-17 years in good health and CMV-seronegative. The rearrangement joins TRBV25-1 to TRBJ1-4, with TRBD1 identical over 11 bases. The sequencing sample was made of PBMCs. The chain's CDR3 is CASSGPGQGGSGNEKLFF. In DNA form, the CDR3 reads TGTGCCAGCAGTGGACCGGGACAGGGGGGCTCGGGGAATGAAAAACTGTTTTTT.